The subject of this entry is one T cell receptor (beta chain). These data originate in a study of cytomegalovirus exposure and HLA in healthy donors. It was with 60 Vbeta and 13 Jbeta primers that the PCR ran. This table comes from immunoSEQ multiplex PCR, and its TCRdb copy is limited to in-frame clones, with some not included. The sample lists 100,000 to 130,000 clones, roughly 82% occurring once. Germline values: CDR1 MNHEY, CDR2 SVGAGI. CDR3 length: 15 residues. The J segment lost 6 bases and the V segment lost 6 bases, leaving 8 bases of the junction unmatched. The sample taken for sequencing was PBMCs. The receptor was isolated from a man aged 25-45 years in good health and CMV-seropositive. The chain links TRBV6-5 to TRBJ1-5, with TRBD1 identical over 10 bases. In DNA form, the CDR3 reads TGTGCCAGCAGGGCGACAGGGGGCGAAACTCAGCCCCAGCATTTT. It translates to CASRATGGETQPQHF.